Listed here are 31 T cell receptor beta chains from one sample, sequenced in a study of spatial heterogeneity in lung cancer (dated by TCRdb to 2018 to 2020). Here is what the overall study found, with its caveats: The tumor nonsynonymous mutation count correlated with the number of expanded intratumoral alpha and beta TCRs.

In light of the paper, this sample's time point label describes: sample taken at primary tumor resection. Their target antigens are unknown. Library preparation was by 5' RACE. Sequencer: NextSeq 500. Clones were called with MiXCR by TCRdb after fastp trimmed the public reads at Q25, and only in-frame beta chains were retained. Under each unique CDR3 protein, matching rows form one entry showing the most common genes and DNA. This sample lists some 11,000 distinct CDR3 sequences; 4.5% to 5.5% were detected once. The leading ten clones occupy over 10% of the sample. Sequencing was performed on lung tumor tissue, taken at surgery. These receptors were collected from a male donor with early-stage non-small cell lung cancer.

This clonotype came up many times. This chain connects TRBV7-2 to TRBJ2-3; perhaps TRBD2 as D (6 bases). Trimming pared 2 bases from V and 0 bases from J, leaving 6 bases between. Germline V CDR1 and CDR2: SGHTA, FQGNSA. This CDR3 has 14 amino acids. The CDR3 protein is CASSLTSSTDTQYF. CDR3 in DNA: TGTGCCAGCAGCTTAACTAGCAGCACAGATACGCAGTATTTT.

The table lists this clonotype with many counts. The rearrangement uses TRBV14 and TRBJ1-1; 7 positions agree with TRBD1. Germline CDR1 is SGHDN and CDR2 is FVKESK. V gave up 0 bases and J gave up 1 base; unmatched junction bases: 5. The CDR3 spans 16 residues. For the CDR3, the DNA is TGTGCCAGCAGCCAAGACATTGGGACAGAGAACACTGAAGCTTTCTTT. Protein product: CASSQDIGTENTEAFF.

This clonotype appeared many times. This chain connects TRBV28 to TRBJ1-2; 7 nucleotides line up with TRBD1. Germline CDR1 and CDR2: MDHEN and SYDVKM. CDR3 length equals 16 residues. Trimming took 10 bases from V and 7 from J; bases not matched to a gene: 21. CDR3 protein: CATYLGTDLSSRGYTF. As DNA, the CDR3 is TGTGCCACCTACCTAGGGACAGATCTTTCTTCGCGTGGCTACACCTTC.

This clonotype is judged medium-sized. The chain employs TRBV29-1 and TRBJ1-1; 7 nucleotides agree with TRBD1. Germline CDR1 is SQVTM and CDR2 is ANQGSEA. This CDR3 is 13 amino acids long. The V and J ends lost 4 bases and 1 base, in that order; junction bases with no gene match: 3. CDR3 sequence: CSVVDRTNTEAFF. CDR3 DNA: TGCAGCGTTGTGGACAGGACGAACACTGAAGCTTTCTTT.

Judged by abundance, this clonotype is medium-sized (0.01 to 0.1%). The J gene is TRBJ1-1, the V gene TRBV2; D is ambiguous. From germline, CDR1 is SNHLY and CDR2 FYNNEI. The CDR3 runs 14 residues. Trimming stripped 7 bases from V and 3 bases from J, with 15 bases between. The CDR3 spells CASKTELLHTEAFF. CDR3 DNA sequence: TGTGCCAGCAAGACCGAATTGTTGCACACTGAAGCTTTCTTT. The variable domain in full, completed from reference TRBV2 and TRBJ1-1, reads EPEVTQTPSHQVTQMGQEVILRCVPISNHLYFYWYRQILGQKVEFLVSFYNNEISEKSEIFDDQFSVERPDGSNFTLKIRSTKLEDSAMYFCASKTELLHTEAFFGQGTRLTVV.

This clonotype was counted between two and nine times. V is TRBV9 and J is TRBJ2-7; D might be TRBD1 (6 bases). Germline-derived CDR1 and CDR2 are SGDLS and YYNGEE. The CDR3 spans 14 residues. Trimming shortened V by 4 bases and J by 2 bases, and 13 bases separated the two germline ends. Here the CDR3 DNA reads TGTGCCAGCAGCATTACAGGGACCCCCTACGAGCAGTACTTC. Translated, it gives CASSITGTPYEQYF.

CDR3 sequence reads: CASSRLAGHNEQFF. The CDR3 DNA reads as TGTGCCAGCAGCCGCCTAGCGGGTCACAATGAGCAGTTCTTC. The V gene is TRBV6-5, the J gene TRBJ2-1, with 8 bases lining up with TRBD2. CDR3 length equals 14 residues. CDR1 is MNHEY and CDR2 is SVGAGI in the germline V gene. Losses at the gene ends were 6 bases for V and 5 bases for J; bases not matched to a gene: 6.

This clonotype was picked up many times. The chain recombines TRBV19 with TRBJ2-2; tentatively, D is TRBD1 (6 bases). V lost 1 base, J lost 5 bases, and 8 bases lay in between. The CDR3 runs to 14 residues. Germline lookup yields CDR1 LNHDA and CDR2 SQIVND (reference sequence). The CDR3 DNA reads TGTGCCAGTAGTATAGGGGGACAAACCGGGGAGCTGTTTTTT. It specifies CASSIGGQTGELFF.

This clonotype was found many times. The chain employs TRBV6-5 and TRBJ2-7, with 7 positions matching TRBD1. Looked up from germline, CDR1 is MNHEY and CDR2 is SVGAGI. CDR3 size: 15 residues. With V trimmed by 7 bases and J by 3 bases, 12 bases remained unmatched. The CDR3 nucleotides are TGTGCCAGCATTCTTGGGACAGCGACTAACTACGAGCAGTACTTC. Protein sequence: CASILGTATNYEQYF.

This clonotype came up many times. V is TRBV4-3 and J is TRBJ2-1, with 10 bases identical to TRBD2. The junction had 4 bases not matched to a gene; V was cut back by 0 bases and J by 5 bases. Germline loops: CDR1 LGHNA, CDR2 YSLEER. The CDR3 length is 16 residues. DNA for the CDR3: TGCGCCAGCAGCCAAGATGCTAGCGGGGGAAACAATGAGCAGTTCTTC. Protein: CASSQDASGGNNEQFF.

This clonotype is medium-sized in the sample. The chain links TRBV30 to TRBJ2-1; D not certain. CDR1 and CDR2 (germline): GTSNPN, SVGIG (reference sequence). With 3 bases removed from V and 7 bases from J, the gap between germline ends came to 13 bases. The CDR3 spans 13 residues. The CDR3 sequence: CAWRVKGGNEQFF. DNA of the CDR3: TGTGCCTGGAGAGTAAAAGGTGGGAATGAGCAGTTCTTC.

By its share, this clonotype is medium-sized. This chain uses TRBV9 with TRBJ2-3, with a possible D match to TRBD1 (5 bases). V was trimmed by 5 bases and J by 2 bases, leaving 12 bases between them. Germline CDR1 is SGDLS and CDR2 is YYNGEE. This CDR3 has 14 amino acids. This CDR3 reads CASSAGSLTDTQYF. Here the CDR3 DNA reads TGTGCCAGCAGTGCAGGGTCCCTCACAGATACGCAGTATTTT.

This clonotype was observed many times. The chain is built from TRBV5-1 and TRBJ2-3; D gene uncertain. CDR1 and CDR2 from the germline V gene are SGHRS and YFSETQ. V gave up 0 bases and J gave up 2 bases, with 7 bases separating them. CDR3 length equals 14 residues. The CDR3 DNA is TGCGCCAGCAGCTTGGACAGATACACAGATACGCAGTATTTT. This sequence encodes CASSLDRYTDTQYF. Combining the CDR3 with reference TRBV5-1 and TRBJ2-3 gives the whole variable domain KAGVTQTPRYLIKTRGQQVTLSCSPISGHRSVSWYQQTPGQGLQFLFEYFSETQRNKGNFPGRFSGRQFSNSRSEMNVSTLELGDSALYLCASSLDRYTDTQYFGPGTRLTVL.

This clonotype has a count of ten or more. The gene calls are TRBV10-3 and TRBJ1-5; D is undetermined. V was pared by 0 bases and J by 9 bases, with 9 bases between. Germline values: CDR1 ENHRY, CDR2 SYGVKD. The CDR3 is made up of 13 amino acids. The CDR3, as DNA: TGTGCCATCAGTGAGTCGAAGGGAGGGCCCCAGCATTTT. Encoded protein: CAISESKGGPQHF.

This clonotype was counted at least ten times. The chain recombines TRBV6-2 or TRBV6-3 with TRBJ2-7, with no clear D. CDR3 length equals 16 residues. The germline V gene has CDR1 MNHEY and CDR2 SVGEGT. Trimming took off 2 bases at V and 2 bases at J, with 16 bases between the two ends. Here the CDR3 reads CASSYPPGQRTYEQYF. The CDR3 nucleotides read TGTGCCAGCAGTTACCCCCCGGGTCAACGTACCTACGAGCAGTACTTC.

This clonotype occurred many times. The V call is TRBV11-2, the J call TRBJ2-1; 7 nucleotides align to TRBD2. Trimming removed 8 bases from V and 2 bases from J; junction bases left unmatched: 6. Germline values: CDR1 SGHAT, CDR2 FQNNGV. This CDR3 region has 14 residues. For the CDR3, the DNA is TGTGCCAGCCGCGGGGGACTCGCCTACAATGAGCAGTTCTTC. It codes for CASRGGLAYNEQFF.

At least ten counts were recorded for this clonotype. The rearrangement uses TRBV20-1 and TRBJ1-5, with D possibly being TRBD1 (5 bases). The germline V gene encodes CDR1 DFQATT and CDR2 SNEGSKA (reference sequence). The CDR3 spans 15 residues. The V end was cut by 6 bases, the J end by 2 bases, with 17 bases between. The CDR3 sequence is CSARTGGSGNQPQHF. DNA for the CDR3: TGCAGTGCGAGAACAGGAGGATCGGGCAATCAGCCCCAGCATTTT.

In its sample, this clonotype was seen many times. This rearrangement joins TRBV18 to TRBJ2-7; 13 bases map to TRBD2. Trimming took 2 bases from V and 2 from J; bases not matched to a gene: 3. Germline CDR1 reads KGHSH; CDR2 reads LQKENI. This CDR3 region has 16 residues. The CDR3 loop is CASSPDTSGGAYEQYF. Written as DNA, the CDR3 is TGTGCCAGCTCACCAGATACTAGCGGGGGGGCCTACGAGCAGTACTTC.

This clonotype appeared many times. The gene calls are TRBV29-1 and TRBJ2-7; unclear D gene. This CDR3 region has 13 residues. CDR1 and CDR2 from the germline V gene are SQVTM and ANQGSEA. V was cut by 7 bases and J by 2 bases, with 15 bases left in between. CDR3 loop: CSAGTSGTYEQYF. The CDR3 region has the DNA TGCAGCGCTGGTACCTCAGGAACCTACGAGCAGTACTTC.

This clonotype ranks as medium-sized. The J gene is TRBJ2-5, the V gene TRBV5-1; D not certain. Germline CDR1 and CDR2: SGHRS and YFSETQ. The ends were cut back, 5 bases at V and 2 bases at J, with 4 bases in the middle. The CDR3 loop spans 11 amino acids. The CDR3 spells CASSDQETQYF. In DNA form, the CDR3 reads TGCGCCAGCAGTGATCAAGAGACCCAGTACTTC.

At least ten counts were recorded for this clonotype. J is TRBJ1-1 and V is TRBV14; no reliable D call. The CDR3 consists of 13 residues. V was clipped by 0 bases and J by 1 base, with 3 bases between them. Germline V gene sequence: CDR1 SGHDN, CDR2 FVKESK. This CDR3 is CASSQDQNTEAFF. CDR3 nucleotide sequence: TGTGCCAGCAGCCAAGATCAGAACACTGAAGCTTTCTTT.

Ten or more counts support this clonotype. This chain uses TRBV27 with TRBJ2-3, with TRBD1 matching 7 bases. This CDR3 has 14 residues. Germline loops: CDR1 MNHEY, CDR2 SMNVEV (reference sequence). V was clipped by 7 bases and J by 3 bases; unmatched bases: 7. The CDR3 coding sequence is TGTGCCAGCACATGGGACAGCAAAACAGATACGCAGTATTTT. Translated, it gives CASTWDSKTDTQYF.

The chain links TRBV30 to TRBJ2-1; 11 bases line up with TRBD2. V gave up 0 bases and J gave up 7 bases; unmatched junction bases: 5. Germline CDR1 and CDR2: GTSNPN and SVGIG (reference sequence). CDR3 length equals 15 residues. Here the CDR3 reads CAWSVALAGVNEQFF. The CDR3, as DNA: TGTGCCTGGAGTGTTGCACTAGCGGGAGTTAATGAGCAGTTCTTC.

This clonotype occurred a few times. The chain employs TRBV6-2 or TRBV6-3 and TRBJ2-2; no firm D call. Trimming cost V 6 bases and J 7 bases, with 3 bases left between them. This CDR3 spans 10 amino acids. From germline, CDR1 is MNHEY and CDR2 SVGEGT. The CDR3 spells CASRDGELFF. The CDR3 DNA follows: TGTGCCAGCAGAGACGGGGAGCTGTTTTTT.

By its share, this clonotype is large. The gene calls are TRBV20-1 and TRBJ1-4; D not resolved. The CDR3 runs to 14 residues. The germline CDR1 and CDR2 sequences are DFQATT and SNEGSKA (reference sequence). Deletions cut 2 bases from V and 7 bases from J, with 14 bases between. CDR3 nucleotides: TGCAGTGCTAGACGACCCCTATCTGGTGAAAAACTGTTTTTT. This sequence encodes CSARRPLSGEKLFF.

In its sample, this clonotype was seen many times. The chain links TRBV20-1 to TRBJ2-7, with no clear D. The CDR3 length is 10 residues. In germline, CDR1 is DFQATT, CDR2 SNEGSKA (reference sequence). Trimming removed 3 bases at V and 3 bases at J, with 3 bases between. The CDR3 sequence: CSASDYEQYF. CDR3 bases: TGCAGTGCTAGCGACTACGAGCAGTACTTC.

This clonotype has more than one count but fewer than ten. This chain joins TRBV2 and TRBJ2-2, with 8 bases that match TRBD2. The V segment lost 8 bases and the J segment 4 bases; nucleotides outside the gene matches: 6. Germline CDR1 is SNHLY and CDR2 is FYNNEI. The CDR3 length is 14 residues. In nucleotides, the CDR3 is TGTGCCAGCGCGGGACTAGTGCTCACCGGGGAGCTGTTTTTT. Amino acid sequence: CASAGLVLTGELFF.

This clonotype was seen at least ten times. The chain carries TRBV12-3 or TRBV12-4 and TRBJ2-7, with D possibly matching TRBD2 (5 bases). The CDR3 is 14 amino acids. V was pared by 6 bases and J by 2 bases, with 14 bases between. The CDR3 region is CASSDYTGTYEQYF. CDR3 bases: TGTGCCAGCAGCGACTACACGGGAACCTACGAGCAGTACTTC.

This clonotype was counted many times. The chain couples TRBV20-1 to TRBJ1-6; TRBD1 agrees at 7 bases. The germline gives CDR1 DFQATT, CDR2 SNEGSKA (reference sequence). The CDR3 covers 14 residues. Trimming cost V 1 base and J 5 bases; bases outside gene matches: 2. The CDR3 loop is CSARGDRDNSPLHF. The CDR3 DNA is TGCAGTGCTAGAGGCGACAGGGATAATTCACCCCTCCACTTT.

Relative to its sample, this clonotype is medium-sized. It is unclear where the CDR3 begins or ends on the DNA, so no DNA is shown, and the CDR3 is as TCRdb lists it. This chain connects TRBV19 to TRBJ1-5; TRBD1, the table's D call, lacks a check against the DNA. Per germline, CDR1 LNHDA and CDR2 SQIVND (reference sequence). The length of the CDR3 is 15 amino acids, counting both ends. The CDR3 protein is CASTSDRLSNQPQHF.

V and J are TRBV5-1 and TRBJ1-5; D unresolved. Trimming cost V 4 bases and J 0 bases, with 11 bases left between them. Germline values: CDR1 SGHRS, CDR2 YFSETQ. The CDR3 runs 15 residues. The CDR3 here is CASSPDGFSNQPQHF. The DNA for the CDR3 is TGCGCCAGCAGCCCGGACGGATTTAGCAATCAGCCCCAGCATTTT.